This T cell receptor (beta chain) was identified during a study of T cell responses to AZD1222 COVID-19 vaccine. For the study at large: Pooled samples include second doses given at about 4 or 12 weeks. Study-wide results and caveats: Dominant CD4 TCR responses targeted spike regions 160-218 and 743-854. Donors were chiefly white British, with a greater number of females, and clonal diversity was perhaps underestimated. Of spike-specific TCRs, nearly half reportedly target regions left unmutated in variants.

The data were produced by immunoSEQ multiplex PCR, yet TCRdb's version contains in-frame clones alone and is incomplete. The table records 65,000 to 85,000 clones, about 88% of them present only once. A word on this clone: Its antigen is undetermined.

Source: peripheral blood, taken on day 0 of AZD1222 vaccination. This receptor was identified in an adult in good health.

As DNA, the CDR3 is TGTGCCTGGAGTGCGGAAGAAGCTTTCTTT. Translated, it gives CAWSAEEAFF. The V gene is TRBV30, the J gene TRBJ1-1, with D unresolved. Germline values: CDR1 GTSNPN, CDR2 SVGIG (reference sequence). V was trimmed by 1 base and J by 8 bases, leaving 5 bases between them. The CDR3 totals 10 residues.